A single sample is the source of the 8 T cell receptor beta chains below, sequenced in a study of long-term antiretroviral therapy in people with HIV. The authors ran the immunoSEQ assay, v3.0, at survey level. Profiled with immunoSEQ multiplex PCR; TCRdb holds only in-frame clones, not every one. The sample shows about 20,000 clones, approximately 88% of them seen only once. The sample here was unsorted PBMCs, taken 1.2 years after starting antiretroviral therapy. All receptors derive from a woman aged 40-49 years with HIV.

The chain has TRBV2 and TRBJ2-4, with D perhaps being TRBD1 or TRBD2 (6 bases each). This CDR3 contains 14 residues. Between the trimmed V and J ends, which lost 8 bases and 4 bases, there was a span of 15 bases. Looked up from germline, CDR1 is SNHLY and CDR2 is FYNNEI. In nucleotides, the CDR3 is TGTGCCAGCTTGGGGGCGGCGGGAAAAAACATTCAGTACTTC. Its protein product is CASLGAAGKNIQYF.

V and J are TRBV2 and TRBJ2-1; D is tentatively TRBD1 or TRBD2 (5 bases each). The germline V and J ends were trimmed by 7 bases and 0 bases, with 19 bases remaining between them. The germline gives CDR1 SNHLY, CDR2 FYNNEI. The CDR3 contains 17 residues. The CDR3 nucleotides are TGTGCCAGCACCCCAAGTGGGGGAGAGTACTCCTACAATGAGCAGTTCTTC. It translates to CASTPSGGEYSYNEQFF.

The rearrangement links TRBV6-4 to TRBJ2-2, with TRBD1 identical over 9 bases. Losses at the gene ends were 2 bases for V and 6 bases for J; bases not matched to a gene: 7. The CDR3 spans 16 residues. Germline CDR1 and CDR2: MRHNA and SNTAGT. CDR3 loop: CASSDTDRGIAGELFF. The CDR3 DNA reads TGTGCCAGCAGTGACACAGACAGGGGGATAGCCGGGGAGCTGTTTTTT.

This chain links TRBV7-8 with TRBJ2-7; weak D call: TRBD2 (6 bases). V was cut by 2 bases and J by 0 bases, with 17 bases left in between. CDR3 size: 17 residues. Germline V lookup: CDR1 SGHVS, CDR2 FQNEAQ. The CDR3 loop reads CASSLPPREEFSYEQYF. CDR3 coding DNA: TGTGCCAGCAGCTTACCCCCTAGGGAGGAGTTCTCCTACGAGCAGTACTTC.

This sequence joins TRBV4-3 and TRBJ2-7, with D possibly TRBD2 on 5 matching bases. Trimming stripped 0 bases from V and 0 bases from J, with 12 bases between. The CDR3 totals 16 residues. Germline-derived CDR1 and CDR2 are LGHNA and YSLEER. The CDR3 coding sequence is TGCGCCAGCAGCCAAGATTATTCGAGCGGCTCCTACGAGCAGTACTTC. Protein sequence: CASSQDYSSGSYEQYF.

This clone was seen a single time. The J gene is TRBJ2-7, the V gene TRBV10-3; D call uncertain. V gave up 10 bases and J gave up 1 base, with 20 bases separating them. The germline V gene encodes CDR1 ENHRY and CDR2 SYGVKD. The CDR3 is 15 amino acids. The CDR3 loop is CATFGVAVSSYEQYF. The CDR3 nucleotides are TGTGCCACCTTTGGTGTAGCAGTTAGTTCCTACGAGCAGTACTTC.

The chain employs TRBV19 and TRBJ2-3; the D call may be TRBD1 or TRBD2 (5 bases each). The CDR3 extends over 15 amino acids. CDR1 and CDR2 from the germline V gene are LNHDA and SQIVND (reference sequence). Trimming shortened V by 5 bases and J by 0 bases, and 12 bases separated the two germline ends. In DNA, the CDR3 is TGTGCCAGTAGTCCTGGGACCACTAGCACAGATACGCAGTATTTT. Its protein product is CASSPGTTSTDTQYF.

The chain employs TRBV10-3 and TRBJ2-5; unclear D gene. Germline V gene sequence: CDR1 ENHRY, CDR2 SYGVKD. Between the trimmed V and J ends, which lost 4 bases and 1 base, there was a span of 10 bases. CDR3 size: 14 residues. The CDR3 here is CAISGLGTQETQYF. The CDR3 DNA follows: TGTGCCATCAGTGGGTTAGGAACCCAAGAGACCCAGTACTTC.